The 30 T cell receptor beta chains in this list originate from one sample, sequenced in a study of CD8 T cells in Susac syndrome. Reverse transcription of about 0.45 to 1 ug RNA was carried out with random hexamers. MiXCR, applied by TCRdb to the immunoSEQ multiplex PCR reads, yields one record per CDR3 protein. The sample has 140,000 or so distinct CDR3 sequences; 90% to 95% are singletons. The sample consisted of CD4+ T cells from PBMCs. These receptors were taken from a human donor with multiple sclerosis.

This clonotype was counted a single time. The rearrangement uses TRBV29-1 and TRBJ1-5, with D possibly TRBD1 on 6 matching bases. In germline, CDR1 is SQVTM, CDR2 ANQGSEA. CDR3 length: 10 residues. V gave up 6 bases and J gave up 13 bases, with 13 bases separating them. The CDR3 coding sequence is TGCAGCGTGACACGGGACATACAGCATTTT. Protein: CSVTRDIQHF.

The chain links TRBV3-1 to TRBJ1-2; no clear D gene. Germline V lookup: CDR1 LGHDT, CDR2 YNNKEL (reference sequence). V was trimmed by 3 bases and J by 8 bases, leaving 13 bases between them. CDR3 length: 13 residues. In DNA, the CDR3 is TGTGCCAGCAGCCAGGCCGCTTCTGGAGGCTACACCTTC. It yields the protein CASSQAASGGYTF.

J is TRBJ2-1 and V is TRBV20-1; D is perhaps TRBD1 or TRBD2 (5 bases each). Germline lookup yields CDR1 DFQATT and CDR2 SNEGSKA (reference sequence). Trimming stripped 0 bases from V and 2 bases from J, with 11 bases between. This CDR3 is 15 amino acids long. CDR3 region: CSARDLGTAYNEQFF. CDR3 in DNA: TGCAGTGCTAGAGATCTTGGGACGGCCTACAATGAGCAGTTCTTC.

V and J are TRBV12-3 or TRBV12-4 and TRBJ2-2; 7 bases line up with TRBD1. The CDR3 spans 15 residues. The V and J ends lost 2 bases and 5 bases, in that order; junction bases with no gene match: 5. The CDR3 nucleotides are TGTGCCAGCAGTTTATTAGGGGGCAGAACCGGGGAGCTGTTTTTT. Translated, it gives CASSLLGGRTGELFF.

This clonotype was seen only a few times. One end of the junction does not line up with germline, which may come from a read error. This chain uses TRBV5-1 with TRBJ2-1; a weak D match, TRBD1 (5 bases). Germline-derived CDR1 and CDR2 are SGHRS and YFSETQ. The CDR3 runs 13 residues. CDR3 DNA: TGTGCCAGCAGCTTAGTAAGGGGCAATGAGCAGTTCTTC. Residues: CASSLVRGNEQFF.

The CDR3 protein is CSARFSSGTYEQYF. CDR3 nucleotide sequence: TGCAGTGCTAGGTTCTCTAGCGGGACCTACGAGCAGTACTTC. The chain uses TRBV20-1 and TRBJ2-7; 9 bases match TRBD2. Germline CDR1 is DFQATT and CDR2 is SNEGSKA (reference sequence). The V gene end was trimmed by 3 bases and the J gene end by 2 bases; junction bases not matched to a gene: 5. The CDR3 is 14 residues long.

V usage is TRBV2 and J usage is TRBJ2-6; D ambiguous. V lost 4 bases and J 1 base, leaving 8 bases between the germline ends. The CDR3 has 15 residues. The germline CDR1 and CDR2 sequences are SNHLY and FYNNEI. CDR3 protein: CASSGGSSGANVLTF. The CDR3 DNA follows: TGTGCCAGCAGTGGGGGATCTTCTGGGGCCAACGTCCTGACTTTC.

The V call is TRBV13, the J call TRBJ1-2, with D perhaps matching TRBD1 (6 bases). The CDR3 extends over 13 amino acids. V lost 6 bases and J 7 bases, leaving 15 bases between the germline ends. Germline CDR1 is PRHDT and CDR2 is FYEKMQ (reference sequence). CDR3 sequence reads: CASSRQGLGGYTF. DNA of the CDR3: TGTGCCAGCAGTCGTCAGGGGCTGGGTGGCTACACCTTC.

This clonotype was seen only once. The chain uses TRBV6-2 or TRBV6-3 and TRBJ1-1; 7 positions match TRBD1. The V and J ends lost 6 bases and 9 bases, in that order; junction bases with no gene match: 7. Germline V lookup: CDR1 MNHEY, CDR2 SVGEGT. This CDR3 has 12 residues. CDR3 region: CASRIPGQKAFF. CDR3 coding DNA: TGTGCCAGCAGGATCCCGGGACAGAAAGCTTTCTTT.

V gene TRBV24-1 combines with J gene TRBJ2-7; 7 bases line up with TRBD2. Germline CDR1 KGHDR, CDR2 SFDVKD. Trimming at V came to 6 bases and at J to 3 bases, leaving 7 bases not matched to a gene. The CDR3 consists of 14 residues. CDR3 bases: TGTGCCACCAGTCAAGCGGGAAAGTTCTACGAGCAGTACTTC. Amino acids: CATSQAGKFYEQYF.

J is TRBJ2-3 and V is TRBV5-6, with D perhaps matching TRBD1 (5 bases). The CDR3 has 15 amino acids. The V gene's germline CDR1 is SGHDT and CDR2 YYEEEE. The ends were cut back, 0 bases at V and 2 bases at J, with 10 bases in the middle. The CDR3 DNA sequence: TGTGCCAGCAGCTTGGGGGTCAGGGACACAGATACGCAGTATTTT. Translation: CASSLGVRDTDTQYF.

The chain employs TRBV20-1 and TRBJ2-5; 8 positions match TRBD2. CDR1 is DFQATT, CDR2 SNEGSKA, per germline (reference sequence). The J segment lost 6 bases and the V segment lost 6 bases, leaving 15 bases of the junction unmatched. The CDR3 has 15 amino acids. The CDR3 nucleotides read TGCAGTGCCCCCCGACGGGGGGGCCTATACCAGACCCAGTACTTC. It is translated as CSAPRRGGLYQTQYF.

The chain has TRBV30 and TRBJ2-7; weak D call: TRBD1 (5 bases). The V end was cut by 3 bases, the J end by 0 bases, with 9 bases between. Germline assignment: CDR1 GTSNPN and CDR2 SVGIG (reference sequence). The CDR3 is 13 amino acids. CDR3 nucleotides: TGTGCCTGGAGAAAACAGGCCTCCTACGAGCAGTACTTC. Translating it yields CAWRKQASYEQYF.

V usage is TRBV24-1 and J usage is TRBJ1-2; D is unresolved. Trimming stripped 5 bases from V and 8 bases from J, with 8 bases between. The CDR3 is 11 residues long. The germline V gene has CDR1 KGHDR and CDR2 SFDVKD. The chain's CDR3 is CATSGGGGYTF. The CDR3 DNA sequence: TGTGCCACCAGTGGTGGTGGAGGCTACACCTTC.

The chain joins TRBV5-1 to TRBJ2-7; tentative D call: TRBD2 (5 bases). Trimming stripped 3 bases from V and 1 base from J, with 8 bases between. The CDR3 has 13 amino acids. From germline, CDR1 is SGHRS and CDR2 YFSETQ. As DNA, the CDR3 is TGCGCCAGCAGCTCCGGGAAATCCTACGAGCAGTACTTC. Its protein product is CASSSGKSYEQYF.

The chain combines TRBV30 with TRBJ1-6; D gene uncertain. V was clipped by 2 bases and J by 7 bases, with 9 bases between them. This CDR3 has 13 amino acids. Germline loops: CDR1 GTSNPN, CDR2 SVGIG (reference sequence). This CDR3 reads CAWSQRENSPLHF. CDR3 nucleotide sequence: TGTGCCTGGAGTCAGAGAGAGAATTCACCCCTCCACTTT.

The chain couples TRBV29-1 to TRBJ1-2; D perhaps matches TRBD1 (6 bases). The germline V and J ends were trimmed by 3 bases and 6 bases, with 14 bases remaining between them. This CDR3 contains 13 residues. CDR1 is SQVTM and CDR2 is ANQGSEA in the germline V gene. The CDR3 DNA reads as TGCAGCGTTGATAACAGGGTTGAAAATGGCTACACCTTC. Protein product: CSVDNRVENGYTF.

The rearrangement links TRBV29-1 to TRBJ1-3; D gene uncertain. V was trimmed by 4 bases and J by 3 bases, leaving 10 bases between them. Germline V gene sequence: CDR1 SQVTM, CDR2 ANQGSEA. The CDR3 loop spans 13 amino acids. The CDR3 coding sequence is TGCAGCGTTGCGGGAGCGAGTGGAAACACCATATATTTT. The encoded protein is CSVAGASGNTIYF.

CDR3 bases: TGTGCCACCAGCAGACGAGGGGGGAAGGACACTGAAGCTTTCTTT. It codes for CATSRRGGKDTEAFF. This rearrangement joins TRBV15 to TRBJ1-1, with D possibly TRBD1 on 6 matching bases. Deletions cut 2 bases from V and 3 bases from J, with 13 bases between. CDR3 length: 15 residues. CDR1 is LNHNV, CDR2 YYDKDF, per germline (reference sequence).

The V and J genes are TRBV20-1 and TRBJ2-3; 9 bases map to TRBD1. The CDR3 extends over 14 amino acids. The V and J ends lost 6 bases and 0 bases, in that order; junction bases with no gene match: 4. Germline values: CDR1 DFQATT, CDR2 SNEGSKA (reference sequence). Here the CDR3 DNA reads TGCAGTGCAACAGGGGGCCTCAGCACAGATACGCAGTATTTT. It codes for CSATGGLSTDTQYF.

The V and J genes are TRBV2 and TRBJ2-4, with no clear D. Germline CDR1 is SNHLY and CDR2 is FYNNEI. The CDR3 has 15 residues. Trimming removed 0 bases from V and 7 bases from J, with 13 bases in between. This CDR3 is CASSEARRPPNIQYF. Written as DNA, the CDR3 is TGTGCCAGCAGTGAAGCGCGTCGGCCTCCCAACATTCAGTACTTC. The whole variable domain, remainder taken from reference TRBV2 and TRBJ2-4, is EPEVTQTPSHQVTQMGQEVILRCVPISNHLYFYWYRQILGQKVEFLVSFYNNEISEKSEIFDDQFSVERPDGSNFTLKIRSTKLEDSAMYFCASSEARRPPNIQYFGAGTRLSVL.

This clonotype was counted a single time. The DNA for the CDR3 is TGTGCCAGCAGCTTGCCAGGGGGAGGGGAGACCCAGTACTTC. Protein: CASSLPGGGETQYF. The V gene is TRBV7-2, the J gene TRBJ2-5; D may be TRBD1 or TRBD2 (7 bases each). Germline values: CDR1 SGHTA, CDR2 FQGNSA. The CDR3 consists of 14 residues. V lost 3 bases to trimming and J lost 5 bases, with 13 bases between them.

The chain uses TRBV29-1 and TRBJ1-4; D not resolved. Germline CDR1 and CDR2: SQVTM and ANQGSEA. CDR3 length equals 16 residues. With 4 bases removed from V and 8 bases from J, the gap between germline ends came to 23 bases. The CDR3 DNA reads TGCAGCGTTGTGGTAGGGTTCGGTGTGGCGAAGGAAAAACTGTTTTTT. Translation: CSVVVGFGVAKEKLFF.

This chain connects TRBV29-1 to TRBJ2-1; unclear D gene. V lost 4 bases and J lost 2, with 9 bases in between. The germline V gene has CDR1 SQVTM and CDR2 ANQGSEA. The CDR3 has 13 amino acids. The CDR3 region has the DNA TGCAGCGTTGCGGCGGATACCTACAATGAGCAGTTCTTC. Encoded protein: CSVAADTYNEQFF.

The J gene is TRBJ2-7, the V gene TRBV24-1; D is unresolved. V was cut by 2 bases and J by 4 bases, with 5 bases left in between. There are 12 residues in the CDR3. From germline, CDR1 is KGHDR and CDR2 SFDVKD. This CDR3 is CATSDSKYEQYF. In nucleotides, the CDR3 is TGTGCCACCAGTGATTCAAAATACGAGCAGTACTTC.

This clonotype was counted a few times. The genes are TRBV20-1 and TRBJ2-7; D is ambiguous. V was shortened by 3 bases and J by 0 bases, with 6 bases between the two germline ends. Germline values: CDR1 DFQATT, CDR2 SNEGSKA (reference sequence). The CDR3 extends over 12 amino acids. CDR3 sequence reads: CSASSGSYEQYF. The DNA of the CDR3 is TGCAGTGCTAGTTCTGGCTCCTACGAGCAGTACTTC.

The rearrangement uses TRBV6-6 and TRBJ1-2; 7 nucleotides line up with TRBD1. The germline CDR1 and CDR2 sequences are MNHNY and SVGAGI (reference sequence). This CDR3 comprises 14 residues. Trimming removed 8 bases from V and 4 bases from J; junction bases left unmatched: 10. The CDR3 DNA follows: TGTGCCAGCCTCCTCAACCGGGACAGCTATGGCTACACCTTC. Protein: CASLLNRDSYGYTF.

Note on this clonotype: At one end, the junction sequence differs from germline, possibly due to a read error. The rearrangement joins TRBV28 to TRBJ2-7; D is possibly TRBD1 or TRBD2 (6 bases each). Germline CDR1 and CDR2: MDHEN and SYDVKM. This CDR3 spans 12 amino acids. The CDR3, as DNA: TGTGCCAGCAGTTCACCTCCCGGGGGCTGGTGCTTC. Translating gives CASSSPPGGWCF.

The rearrangement links TRBV24-1 to TRBJ2-5; the D is unclear. Germline V gives CDR1 KGHDR, CDR2 SFDVKD. This CDR3 contains 12 residues. The germline V and J ends were trimmed by 5 bases and 7 bases, with 10 bases remaining between them. The CDR3 coding sequence is TGTGCCACCAGTGGCCCGTCGGGGACCCAGTACTTC. It yields the protein CATSGPSGTQYF.

This clonotype was seen only once. V and J are TRBV7-8 and TRBJ2-5; D remains ambiguous. CDR3 size: 11 residues. The germline gives CDR1 SGHVS, CDR2 FQNEAQ. Trimming took off 5 bases at V and 6 bases at J, with 7 bases between the two ends. Here the CDR3 reads CASSPQQTQYF. CDR3 DNA: TGTGCCAGCAGCCCCCAGCAGACCCAGTACTTC.